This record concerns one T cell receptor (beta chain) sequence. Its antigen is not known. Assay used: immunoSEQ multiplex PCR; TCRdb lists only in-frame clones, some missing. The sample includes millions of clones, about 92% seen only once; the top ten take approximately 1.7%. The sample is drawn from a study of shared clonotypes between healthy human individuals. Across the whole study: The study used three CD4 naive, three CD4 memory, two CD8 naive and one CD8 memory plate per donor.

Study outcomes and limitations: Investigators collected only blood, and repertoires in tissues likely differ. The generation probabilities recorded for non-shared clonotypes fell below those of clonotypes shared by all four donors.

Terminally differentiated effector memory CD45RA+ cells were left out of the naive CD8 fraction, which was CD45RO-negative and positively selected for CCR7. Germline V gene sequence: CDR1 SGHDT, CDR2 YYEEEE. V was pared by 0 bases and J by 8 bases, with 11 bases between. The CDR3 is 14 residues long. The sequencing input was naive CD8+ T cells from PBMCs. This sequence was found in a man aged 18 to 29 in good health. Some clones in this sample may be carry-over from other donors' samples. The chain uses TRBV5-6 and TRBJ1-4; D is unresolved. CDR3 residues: CASSLGLREEKLFF. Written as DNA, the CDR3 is TGTGCCAGCAGCTTGGGCCTAAGAGAGGAAAAACTGTTTTTT. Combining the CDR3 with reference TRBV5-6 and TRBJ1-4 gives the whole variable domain DAGVTQSPTHLIKTRGQQVTLRCSPKSGHDTVSWYQQALGQGPQFIFQYYEEEERQRGNFPDRFSGHQFPNYSSELNVNALLLGDSALYLCASSLGLREEKLFFGSGTQLSVL.